Shown below are 27 T cell receptor beta chains from a single sample sequenced in a study of a mutant IDH1 vaccine in newly diagnosed glioma. Measured with immunoSEQ multiplex PCR; TCRdb has only the in-frame clones, and not every one. Here the sample spans about 88,000 clones, around 80% being singletons. Time point meaning: baseline, week 1 (first vaccination visit). Sample treatment: pre-vaccination baseline after standard-of-care therapy. This specimen was PBMCs, taken from a glioma patient treated with radiotherapy, temozolomide or both. All receptors come from a middle-aged man with glioma. Some clones in this sample may be carry-over from other donors' samples.

V usage is TRBV6-6 and J usage is TRBJ2-5, with D hard to call. Trimming took off 4 bases at V and 5 bases at J, with 5 bases between the two ends. The CDR3 consists of 11 residues. The V gene's germline CDR1 is MNHNY and CDR2 SVGAGI (reference sequence). The CDR3 spells CASSLGETQYF. In nucleotides, the CDR3 is TGTGCCAGCAGTTTGGGGGAGACCCAGTACTTC.

This clone was picked up a small number of times. The gene calls are TRBV7-2 and TRBJ2-7, with D uncertain. Germline lookup yields CDR1 SGHTA and CDR2 FQGNSA. V dropped 6 bases and J dropped 0 bases, with 6 bases sitting between them. CDR3 length: 12 amino acids. The CDR3 spells CASRAASYEQYF. For the CDR3, the DNA is TGTGCCAGCAGGGCTGCCTCCTACGAGCAGTACTTC.

For the CDR3, the DNA is TGTGCCAGCAGTTACTCGGGGGACAGCCTCTATGGCTACACCTTC. This gives the protein CASSYSGDSLYGYTF. The chain carries TRBV6-5 and TRBJ1-2, with 7 bases aligning to TRBD1. CDR1 and CDR2 from the germline V gene are MNHEY and SVGAGI. The CDR3 spans 15 residues. The ends lost 0 bases at V and 4 bases at J; junction bases unmatched: 5.

This clone was recorded a few times. This chain joins TRBV5-8 and TRBJ1-2; TRBD1 matches at 8 bases. V lost 1 base and J lost 4; bases outside the gene matches: 9. The CDR3 spans 16 residues. Germline lookup yields CDR1 SGHTS and CDR2 YDEGEE. Written as DNA, the CDR3 is TGTGCCAGCAGCTTGTCCGGACAGGGCCCGTTCTATGGCTACACCTTC. Translation gives CASSLSGQGPFYGYTF.

This clone appeared once. V and J are TRBV5-4 and TRBJ1-2; tentative D call: TRBD1 (6 bases). V lost 0 bases to trimming and J lost 4 bases, with 7 bases between them. Germline V gene sequence: CDR1 SGHNT, CDR2 YYREEE (reference sequence). This CDR3 has 13 residues. CDR3 region: CASSLDRAYGYTF. CDR3 coding DNA: TGTGCCAGCAGCTTGGACAGGGCCTATGGCTACACCTTC.

This clone is judged medium-sized. The chain joins TRBV6-1 to TRBJ1-1, with no clear D. Germline V gives CDR1 MNHNS, CDR2 SASEGT. The length of the CDR3 is 11 residues. Trimming removed 6 bases at V and 4 bases at J, with 6 bases between. CDR3 in DNA: TGTGCCAGCAGAGCGTCCACTGAAGCTTTCTTT. It specifies CASRASTEAFF.

This chain connects TRBV4-2 to TRBJ2-5; either TRBD1 or TRBD2 may fit D (6 bases each). The CDR3 runs to 14 residues. V lost 5 bases and J lost 4, with 14 bases in between. CDR1 is LGHNA and CDR2 is YNFKEQ in the germline V gene. CDR3 residues: CASSNHRDSETQYF. CDR3 bases: TGTGCCAGCAGCAACCACAGGGACTCAGAGACCCAGTACTTC.

The genes are TRBV7-9 and TRBJ2-1; TRBD2 agrees at 13 bases. The CDR3 has 16 amino acids. V lost 5 bases to trimming and J lost 2 bases; unmatched junction nucleotides: 3. The germline V gene has CDR1 SEHNR and CDR2 FQNEAQ (reference sequence). CDR3 amino acids: CASSRLAGGTYNEQFF. CDR3 bases: TGTGCCAGCAGCCGACTAGCGGGGGGTACCTACAATGAGCAGTTCTTC.

The chain combines TRBV6-5 with TRBJ1-1; 10 bases agree with TRBD1. Germline V gene data show CDR1 as MNHEY and CDR2 as SVGAGI. Germline trimming cut 0 bases from V and 12 bases from J; bases unmatched to any gene: 4. The CDR3 is 13 amino acids. The CDR3 DNA reads TGTGCCAGCAGTTACTCCGGGACAGGGGAAACTTTCTTT. Its translation is CASSYSGTGETFF.

This clone has only a few counts. The rearrangement joins TRBV7-2 to TRBJ1-4; D may be TRBD1 (5 bases). Germline values: CDR1 SGHTA, CDR2 FQGNSA. The CDR3 has 15 amino acids. Trimming left V 5 bases short and J 7 bases short, with 17 bases between. This chain's CDR3 is CASSRHGGTGEKLFF. As DNA, the CDR3 is TGTGCCAGCAGCCGGCACGGGGGGACTGGTGAAAAACTGTTTTTT. The variable domain in full, completed from reference TRBV7-2 and TRBJ1-4, reads GAGVSQSPSNKVTEKGKDVELRCDPISGHTALYWYRQSLGQGLEFLIYFQGNSAPDKSGLPSDRFSAERTGGSVSTLTIQRTQQEDSAVYLCASSRHGGTGEKLFFGSGTQLSVL.

The chain links TRBV25-1 to TRBJ1-1; no reliable D call. This CDR3 has 14 residues. Germline lookup yields CDR1 MGHDK and CDR2 SYGVNS. The ends were cut back, 0 bases at V and 6 bases at J, with 11 bases in the middle. CDR3 sequence: CASSEYEGWSEAFF. CDR3 nucleotides: TGTGCCAGCAGTGAATACGAGGGTTGGTCTGAAGCTTTCTTT.

The chain links TRBV27 to TRBJ1-5; no clear D. Germline values: CDR1 MNHEY, CDR2 SMNVEV (reference sequence). V was cut by 5 bases and J by 6 bases, with 23 bases left in between. This CDR3 is 17 amino acids long. The CDR3 here is CASSPITGVFYSQPQHF. The CDR3 coding sequence is TGTGCCAGCAGTCCGATCACCGGGGTCTTCTATTCTCAGCCCCAGCATTTT.

The CDR3: CASSLAGEVGNTQYF. The DNA for the CDR3 is TGTGCCAGCAGCTTAGCAGGCGAGGTGGGGAATACGCAGTATTTT. The V call is TRBV7-2, the J call TRBJ2-3; D gene unclear. Germline V gene data show CDR1 as SGHTA and CDR2 as FQGNSA. CDR3 size: 15 residues. With 0 bases removed from V and 7 bases from J, the gap between germline ends came to 14 bases.

This rearrangement joins TRBV6-1 to TRBJ2-2; maybe TRBD1 (6 bases). CDR1 is MNHNS, CDR2 SASEGT, per germline. V was clipped by 3 bases and J by 4 bases, with 9 bases between them. CDR3 length: 14 residues. In nucleotides, the CDR3 is TGTGCCAGCAGTGAGTCAGGGGCCACCGGGGAGCTGTTTTTT. It codes for CASSESGATGELFF.

The rearrangement links TRBV5-1 to TRBJ2-2; 7 bases agree with TRBD1. The CDR3 has 13 residues. Germline CDR1 and CDR2: SGHRS and YFSETQ. Trimming took 6 bases from V and 5 from J; bases not matched to a gene: 4. The CDR3 DNA reads as TGCGCCAGCACTGACAGGGCGACCGGGGAGCTGTTTTTT. Its protein product is CASTDRATGELFF.

This chain links TRBV4-2 with TRBJ2-5; D possibly corresponds to TRBD2 (7 bases). The CDR3 totals 16 residues. Germline CDR1 LGHNA, CDR2 YNFKEQ. Trimming left V 4 bases short and J 5 bases short, with 20 bases between. DNA for the CDR3: TGTGCCAGCAGCCCAGAGGAGGGGGGGACGGGGGAGACCCAGTACTTC. Translating it yields CASSPEEGGTGETQYF.

This clone came up once. V gene TRBV29-1 combines with J gene TRBJ2-7; 8 positions match TRBD1. This CDR3 contains 13 residues. Trimming removed 2 bases from V and 5 bases from J; junction bases left unmatched: 5. Germline CDR1 is SQVTM and CDR2 is ANQGSEA. CDR3 DNA: TGCAGCGTTGAAAAGTGGACAGGGAACGAGCAGTACTTC. Its translation is CSVEKWTGNEQYF.

The CDR3 protein is CATQGTLPEQYF. DNA of the CDR3: TGTGCCACTCAAGGGACCCTCCCCGAGCAGTACTTC. This chain connects TRBV6-5 to TRBJ2-7; the D call may be TRBD1 or TRBD2 (5 bases each). Germline V CDR1 and CDR2: MNHEY, SVGAGI. V was shortened by 10 bases and J by 6 bases, with 16 bases between the two germline ends. The CDR3 has 12 residues.

There are a few counts of this clone. The chain couples TRBV5-1 to TRBJ2-2, with 8 bases that match TRBD1. The length of the CDR3 is 15 residues. V was pared by 4 bases and J by 5 bases, with 7 bases of the junction left unmatched. Germline V gene data show CDR1 as SGHRS and CDR2 as YFSETQ. CDR3 loop: CASSDQGAQTGELFF. DNA of the CDR3: TGCGCCAGCAGCGATCAGGGGGCCCAAACCGGGGAGCTGTTTTTT.

The genes are TRBV27 and TRBJ2-1, with no clear D. CDR3 size: 15 residues. The germline V gene encodes CDR1 MNHEY and CDR2 SMNVEV (reference sequence). Trimming left V 2 bases short and J 1 base short, with 9 bases between. The CDR3 loop is CASSLTVQSYNEQFF. The CDR3 DNA follows: TGTGCCAGCAGTTTAACCGTCCAGTCCTACAATGAGCAGTTCTTC.

This clone has a single count. V and J are TRBV25-1 and TRBJ1-1, with D unclear. V lost 4 bases and J lost 5, with 5 bases in between. The CDR3 contains 11 residues. The V gene's germline CDR1 is MGHDK and CDR2 SYGVNS. CDR3 region: CASSGRTEAFF. The CDR3 DNA reads TGTGCCAGCAGTGGGAGGACTGAAGCTTTCTTT.

The chain has TRBV7-2 and TRBJ2-5, with unresolved D. The CDR3 is made up of 13 amino acids. The V gene lost 4 bases and the J gene lost 4 bases, with 10 bases spanning the gap. CDR1 and CDR2 from the germline V gene are SGHTA and FQGNSA. The CDR3 nucleotides read TGTGCCAGCAGCTCGAGGACGGGAGAGACCCAGTACTTC. This sequence encodes CASSSRTGETQYF. Full variable domain (outside the CDR3, taken from reference TRBV7-2 and TRBJ2-5): GAGVSQSPSNKVTEKGKDVELRCDPISGHTALYWYRQSLGQGLEFLIYFQGNSAPDKSGLPSDRFSAERTGGSVSTLTIQRTQQEDSAVYLCASSSRTGETQYFGPGTRLLVL.

The V gene is TRBV19, the J gene TRBJ2-1; D is possibly TRBD2 (6 bases). The CDR3 runs 11 residues. V lost 5 bases to trimming and J lost 10 bases, with 9 bases between them. CDR1 is LNHDA, CDR2 SQIVND, per germline (reference sequence). CDR3 in DNA: TGTGCCAGTAGTCTAGCGACCGAGCAGTTCTTC. It is translated as CASSLATEQFF.

V and J are TRBV7-9 and TRBJ2-5; D is ambiguous. Germline loops: CDR1 SEHNR, CDR2 FQNEAQ (reference sequence). Trimming cost V 1 base and J 5 bases, with 5 bases left between them. CDR3 length equals 12 residues. The CDR3 here is CASSLGSETQYF. CDR3 DNA: TGTGCCAGCAGCTTAGGGTCGGAGACCCAGTACTTC. Supplemented by reference TRBV7-9 and TRBJ2-5, the full variable domain reads DTGVSQNPRHKITKRGQNVTFRCDPISEHNRLYWYRQTLGQGPEFLTYFQNEAQLEKSRLLSDRFSAERPKGSFSTLEIQRTEQGDSAMYLCASSLGSETQYFGPGTRLLVL.

The chain recombines TRBV2 with TRBJ2-2; 12 nucleotides agree with TRBD1. J lost 4 bases, V lost 7 bases, and 7 bases had no gene match. This CDR3 has 16 amino acids. The germline CDR1 and CDR2 sequences are SNHLY and FYNNEI. This CDR3 reads CASTILGQGATGELFF. CDR3 in DNA: TGTGCCAGCACCATCCTGGGACAGGGGGCCACCGGGGAGCTGTTTTTT.

The gene calls are TRBV29-1 and TRBJ1-2; possibly TRBD1 for D (5 bases). The CDR3 contains 13 residues. CDR1 is SQVTM, CDR2 ANQGSEA, per germline. V was pared by 6 bases and J by 0 bases, with 11 bases between. The CDR3 loop reads CSVRDASNYGYTF. Here the CDR3 DNA reads TGCAGCGTGAGGGACGCATCTAACTATGGCTACACCTTC.

The chain links TRBV5-1 to TRBJ1-2; TRBD1 agrees at 9 bases. Germline V gives CDR1 SGHRS, CDR2 YFSETQ. CDR3 length: 13 residues. V dropped 4 bases and J dropped 6; count of bases not matched to a gene: 4. The CDR3 DNA reads as TGCGCCAGCAGCACACAGGGGGCGGATGGCTACACCTTC. Translated, it gives CASSTQGADGYTF.